One and the same sample provided the 6 T cell receptor beta chains below, sequenced in a study of T cells in localized non-small cell lung cancer. Produced via immunoSEQ multiplex PCR; TCRdb's table is partial and in-frame only. Of around 83,000 clones listed, around 80% are singletons. Sequencing used PBMCs, obtained before any cancer treatment. All receptors derive from a man aged 35 to 70 with stage II squamous cell lung carcinoma.

The chain joins TRBV11-2 to TRBJ2-1, with D tentatively TRBD2 (5 bases). CDR1 and CDR2 from the germline V gene are SGHAT and FQNNGV. This CDR3 is built from 16 residues. Trimming stripped 5 bases from V and 0 bases from J, with 14 bases between. This CDR3 is CASSHIVGSSYNEQFF. The CDR3 DNA reads as TGTGCCAGCAGCCATATAGTGGGGAGCTCCTACAATGAGCAGTTCTTC.

In DNA form, the CDR3 reads TGCGCCAGCAGCTTTCGGGGGAACACCGGGGAGCTGTTTTTT. This codes for CASSFRGNTGELFF. V and J are TRBV5-1 and TRBJ2-2; D is possibly TRBD2 (5 bases). CDR3 length: 14 residues. Trimming removed 2 bases at V and 1 base at J, with 6 bases between. The V gene's germline CDR1 is SGHRS and CDR2 YFSETQ.

This clone was recorded only once. This chain joins TRBV15 and TRBJ2-1; D gene uncertain. V lost 7 bases and J 5 bases, leaving 18 bases between the germline ends. Germline-derived CDR1 and CDR2 are LNHNV and YYDKDF (reference sequence). This CDR3 spans 15 amino acids. This CDR3 reads CATTDGRRVNNEQFF. The CDR3 DNA is TGTGCCACCACCGACGGACGGCGTGTGAACAATGAGCAGTTCTTC.

This clone was observed a handful of times. The rearrangement joins TRBV7-9 to TRBJ2-7, with D unresolved. V shed 0 bases and J shed 7 bases, with 7 bases lying between them. In germline, CDR1 is SEHNR, CDR2 FQNEAQ (reference sequence). The CDR3 is 12 residues long. In DNA, the CDR3 is TGTGCCAGCAGCTTAGCGTTTGATGAGCAGTACTTC. It specifies CASSLAFDEQYF. The full variable domain, in which reference TRBV7-9 and TRBJ2-7 provide the parts outside the CDR3, is DTGVSQNPRHKITKRGQNVTFRCDPISEHNRLYWYRQTLGQGPEFLTYFQNEAQLEKSRLLSDRFSAERPKGSFSTLEIQRTEQGDSAMYLCASSLAFDEQYFGPGTRLTVT.

This chain joins TRBV19 and TRBJ2-4, with 7 bases aligning to TRBD1. The CDR3 length is 15 residues. V lost 6 bases and J lost 0; bases outside the gene matches: 5. Germline V gene sequence: CDR1 LNHDA, CDR2 SQIVND (reference sequence). The DNA of the CDR3 is TGTGCCAGTAGCGGACAGGTCCTAGCCAAAAACATTCAGTACTTC. Its protein product is CASSGQVLAKNIQYF.

V and J are TRBV2 and TRBJ2-6; 8 bases fit TRBD1. Germline CDR1 is SNHLY and CDR2 is FYNNEI. The CDR3 consists of 16 residues. J gave up 0 bases and V 6 bases, and 4 bases lay outside the gene matches. This chain's CDR3 is CASRRTGPSGANVLTF. The CDR3, as DNA: TGTGCCAGCAGGAGGACAGGGCCCTCTGGGGCCAACGTCCTGACTTTC.